The text below deals with one T cell receptor beta chain. The repertoire was sequenced with immunoSEQ multiplex PCR; TCRdb's copy has only in-frame clones and lacks some. The sample includes about 330,000 clones, roughly 90% of them seen just once. The CDR3 loop spans 14 amino acids. Germline lookup yields CDR1 SGHNT and CDR2 YYREEE (reference sequence). V was clipped by 4 bases and J by 5 bases; unmatched bases: 7. These data are taken from a study of blood T cell repertoires in COVID-19. This TCR came from a woman between 25 and 40 years old who had recovered from COVID-19. The V and J genes are TRBV5-4 and TRBJ2-5; 8 positions match TRBD2. Source material: PBMCs or T cells enriched from blood (not recorded which). CDR3 region: CASSHNGGEETQYF. The CDR3 region has the DNA TGTGCCAGCAGCCACAACGGGGGGGAGGAGACCCAGTACTTC.